The 18 T cell receptor beta chains listed next were all sequenced from one sample in a study of T cells in Graves' hyperthyroidism and ophthalmopathy. TCR beta CDR3 region amplification was performed from RNA transcripts. First-round RT-PCR with HTBI primers amplified the TCR CDR3 region. Each CDR3 protein gets one entry after TCRdb re-called the multiplex PCR reads with MiXCR. The sample lists under 300,000 distinct CDR3 sequences; less than 30% were seen once. Material for sequencing was blood. Every receptor here comes from a man in his forties or fifties with Graves' hyperthyroidism that later progressed to Graves' ophthalmopathy.

This clonotype has only a few counts. The chain employs TRBV12-3 or TRBV12-4 and TRBJ2-7, with unresolved D. The CDR3 length is 13 residues. The V end was cut by 6 bases, the J end by 2 bases, with 11 bases between. The CDR3 loop reads CASSLHAAYEQYF. The CDR3 coding sequence is TGTGCCAGCAGCCTTCACGCAGCCTACGAGCAGTACTTC.

This clonotype showed up many times. V usage is TRBV27 and J usage is TRBJ2-7; D assignment may be TRBD1 or TRBD2 (5 bases each). V gave up 10 bases and J gave up 7 bases, with 20 bases separating them. The CDR3 has 13 residues. The germline V gene has CDR1 MNHEY and CDR2 SMNVEV (reference sequence). The CDR3 coding sequence is TGTGCCACCAGATCGAGGGGCGCCTGGGAGCAGTACTTC. This encodes CATRSRGAWEQYF.

This clonotype was seen once. V and J are TRBV11-3 and TRBJ1-6; the D is unclear. CDR1 and CDR2 (germline): SGHNT, YENEEA. Trimming removed 5 bases from V and 5 bases from J, with 13 bases in between. The CDR3 runs to 15 residues. The CDR3 coding sequence is TGTGCCAGCAGCCTCGCGGCAGACCATAATTCACCCCTCCACTTT. Translated, it gives CASSLAADHNSPLHF.

This clonotype has at least ten counts. The rearrangement links TRBV27 to TRBJ2-7, with D possibly matching TRBD1 (5 bases). CDR3 length: 13 amino acids. Germline CDR1 is MNHEY and CDR2 is SMNVEV (reference sequence). V was shortened by 5 bases and J by 2 bases, with 10 bases between the two germline ends. The CDR3 nucleotides are TGTGCCAGCAGTCGGACGGACACCTACGAGCAGTACTTC. Its translation: CASSRTDTYEQYF.

This clonotype was counted many times. This sequence joins TRBV11-3 and TRBJ2-7; 7 positions agree with TRBD1. J gave up 4 bases and V 0 bases, and 12 bases lay outside the gene matches. The germline gives CDR1 SGHNT, CDR2 YENEEA. This CDR3 region has 17 residues. CDR3 in amino acids: CASSLDGTVMGSYEQYF. The DNA of the CDR3 is TGTGCCAGCAGCTTAGATGGGACAGTCATGGGATCGTACGAGCAGTACTTC.

This clonotype was recorded many times. The chain carries TRBV20-1 and TRBJ1-3; D remains ambiguous. Trimming pared 0 bases from V and 4 bases from J, leaving 10 bases between. The CDR3 length is 14 residues. Germline V gene data show CDR1 as DFQATT and CDR2 as SNEGSKA (reference sequence). CDR3 sequence: CSARDKNGGNTIYF. The CDR3 nucleotides are TGCAGTGCTAGAGATAAGAATGGCGGAAACACCATATATTTT.

The chain employs TRBV6-5 and TRBJ2-7; 12 nucleotides match TRBD2. Trimming cost V 2 bases and J 2 bases; bases outside gene matches: 7. Germline V gene sequence: CDR1 MNHEY, CDR2 SVGAGI. This CDR3 is 17 amino acids long. The CDR3 DNA reads TGTGCCAGCAGTTACGGGTCTAGCGGGAGGGCCGCCTACGAGCAGTACTTC. Its protein product is CASSYGSSGRAAYEQYF.

This clonotype was seen at least ten times. The rearrangement uses TRBV20-1 and TRBJ2-1, with 7 nucleotides matching TRBD1. Germline-derived CDR1 and CDR2 are DFQATT and SNEGSKA (reference sequence). V shed 2 bases and J 0 bases; nucleotides not matched to a gene: 7. The CDR3 has 16 residues. This CDR3 is CSARLDRDSSYNEQFF. CDR3 coding DNA: TGCAGTGCTAGACTTGACCGGGACAGCTCCTACAATGAGCAGTTCTTC.

This clonotype was seen ten or more times. V is TRBV30 and J is TRBJ1-3, with no clear D. The CDR3 totals 15 residues. Germline CDR1 GTSNPN, CDR2 SVGIG (reference sequence). V lost 3 bases to trimming and J lost 4 bases, with 16 bases between them. CDR3 sequence: CAWSSLGLAGNTIYF. The CDR3 region has the DNA TGTGCCTGGAGCTCCCTCGGGTTGGCAGGAAACACCATATATTTT.

V is TRBV28 and J is TRBJ2-3, with a tentative D call TRBD2 (6 bases). CDR1 and CDR2 from the germline V gene are MDHEN and SYDVKM. This CDR3 contains 14 residues. Trimming took off 8 bases at V and 4 bases at J, with 16 bases between the two ends. The CDR3 here is CASGREGGSDTQYF. In DNA, the CDR3 is TGTGCCAGCGGGCGAGAGGGAGGCTCAGATACGCAGTATTTT.

Many counts were recorded for this clonotype. The rearrangement joins TRBV3-1 to TRBJ2-5; 9 nucleotides line up with TRBD2. The CDR3 extends over 15 amino acids. CDR1 and CDR2 from the germline V gene are LGHDT and YNNKEL (reference sequence). The V segment lost 4 bases and the J segment 1 base; nucleotides outside the gene matches: 4. For the CDR3, the DNA is TGTGCCAGCAGCCTCTTAGCGGGAGTCCAAGAGACCCAGTACTTC. Encoded protein: CASSLLAGVQETQYF.

V gene TRBV20-1 combines with J gene TRBJ2-7, with D unclear. The germline V gene encodes CDR1 DFQATT and CDR2 SNEGSKA (reference sequence). V gave up 6 bases and J gave up 5 bases, with 17 bases separating them. There are 13 residues in the CDR3. CDR3 protein: CSASEDFSNEQYF. CDR3 in DNA: TGCAGTGCCTCGGAAGATTTTTCCAACGAGCAGTACTTC.

Only a few counts were recorded for this clonotype. The genes are TRBV6-1 and TRBJ2-1; the match to TRBD1 covers 11 bases. The germline CDR1 and CDR2 sequences are MNHNS and SASEGT. With V trimmed by 7 bases and J by 4 bases, 6 bases remained unmatched. This CDR3 comprises 15 residues. Here the CDR3 reads CASIGQGAGYNEQFF. The CDR3 DNA reads TGTGCCAGCATCGGACAGGGGGCAGGATACAATGAGCAGTTCTTC.

In its sample, this clonotype was seen many times. V and J are TRBV7-9 and TRBJ2-7; tentative D call: TRBD2 (5 bases). The germline V gene encodes CDR1 SEHNR and CDR2 FQNEAQ (reference sequence). V lost 5 bases and J lost 3, with 14 bases in between. The CDR3 is 14 amino acids. The CDR3 here is CASSHSVPVYEQYF. For the CDR3, the DNA is TGTGCCAGCAGCCATAGCGTACCCGTCTACGAGCAGTACTTC.

This rearrangement joins TRBV20-1 to TRBJ1-1; 11 nucleotides agree with TRBD1. The CDR3 has 17 residues. The junction had 6 bases not matched to a gene; V was cut back by 0 bases and J by 0 bases. Germline CDR1 and CDR2: DFQATT and SNEGSKA (reference sequence). The chain's CDR3 is CSARDLRTGGLNTEAFF. The CDR3 DNA follows: TGCAGTGCTAGAGATCTCCGGACAGGGGGCTTGAACACTGAAGCTTTCTTT.

This clonotype was counted at least ten times. This rearrangement joins TRBV6-5 to TRBJ1-1, with a weak D call TRBD1 (5 bases). Between the trimmed V and J ends, which lost 7 bases and 5 bases, there was a span of 11 bases. The CDR3 has 12 residues. Per germline, CDR1 MNHEY and CDR2 SVGAGI. CDR3 in DNA: TGTGCCAGCATAGGGGCAGGGACTGAAGCTTTCTTT. Residues: CASIGAGTEAFF.

This clonotype has a count of ten or more. This chain connects TRBV30 to TRBJ2-2, with 8 bases that match TRBD2. Trimming removed 3 bases from V and 7 bases from J; junction bases left unmatched: 4. Germline-derived CDR1 and CDR2 are GTSNPN and SVGIG (reference sequence). This CDR3 comprises 13 residues. For the CDR3, the DNA is TGTGCCTGGAGGGGACTAGTGGTCGGGGAGCTGTTTTTT. Its protein is CAWRGLVVGELFF. Drawing the rest from reference TRBV30 and TRBJ2-2, the complete variable domain is SQTIHQWPATLVQPVGSPLSLECTVEGTSNPNLYWYRQAAGRGLQLLFYSVGIGQISSEVPQNLSASRPQDRQFILSSKKLLLSDSGFYLCAWRGLVVGELFFGEGSRLTVL.

This clonotype was seen a few times. V is TRBV2 and J is TRBJ1-2; D unresolved. V gave up 3 bases and J gave up 4 bases, with 15 bases separating them. This CDR3 is 15 amino acids long. Per germline, CDR1 SNHLY and CDR2 FYNNEI. CDR3 DNA: TGTGCCAGCAGTGATGGAGGGTTTGGTCCCTATGGCTACACCTTC. Its translation is CASSDGGFGPYGYTF.